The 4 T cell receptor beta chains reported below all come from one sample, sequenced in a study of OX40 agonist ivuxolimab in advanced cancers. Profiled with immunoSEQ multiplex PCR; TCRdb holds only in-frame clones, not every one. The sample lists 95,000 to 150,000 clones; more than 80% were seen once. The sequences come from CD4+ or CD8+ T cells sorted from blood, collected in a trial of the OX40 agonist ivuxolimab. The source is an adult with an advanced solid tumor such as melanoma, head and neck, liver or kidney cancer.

For the CDR3, the DNA is TGCGCCAGCAGCTACGGGACCTCCGGAGAGACCCAGTACTTC. As protein: CASSYGTSGETQYF. V is TRBV5-1 and J is TRBJ2-5; D possibly uses TRBD1 or TRBD2 (5 bases each). The CDR3 totals 14 residues. Trimming shortened V by 3 bases and J by 4 bases, and 13 bases separated the two germline ends. Germline lookup yields CDR1 SGHRS and CDR2 YFSETQ. Complete variable domain (other parts from reference TRBV5-1 and TRBJ2-5): KAGVTQTPRYLIKTRGQQVTLSCSPISGHRSVSWYQQTPGQGLQFLFEYFSETQRNKGNFPGRFSGRQFSNSRSEMNVSTLELGDSALYLCASSYGTSGETQYFGPGTRLLVL.

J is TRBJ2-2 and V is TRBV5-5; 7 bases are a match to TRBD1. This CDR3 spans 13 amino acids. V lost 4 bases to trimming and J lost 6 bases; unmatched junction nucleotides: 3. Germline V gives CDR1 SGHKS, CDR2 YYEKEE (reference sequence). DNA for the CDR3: TGTGCCAGCAGCGACAGGGAGCCCGGGGAGCTGTTTTTT. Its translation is CASSDREPGELFF.

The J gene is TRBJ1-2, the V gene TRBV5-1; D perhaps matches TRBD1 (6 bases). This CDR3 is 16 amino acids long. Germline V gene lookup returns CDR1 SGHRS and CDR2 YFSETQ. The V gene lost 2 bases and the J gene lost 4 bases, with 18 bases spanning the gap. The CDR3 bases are TGCGCCAGCAGCTTCGGGCTGTTGGACAGAACCTATGGCTACACCTTC. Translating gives CASSFGLLDRTYGYTF.

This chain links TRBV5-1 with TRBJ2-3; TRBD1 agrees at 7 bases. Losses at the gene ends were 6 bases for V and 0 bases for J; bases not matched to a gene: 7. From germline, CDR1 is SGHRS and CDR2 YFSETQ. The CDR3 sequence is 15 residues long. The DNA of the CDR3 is TGCGCCAGCAAGGGACAGAGTATTAGCACAGATACGCAGTATTTT. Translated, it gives CASKGQSISTDTQYF.